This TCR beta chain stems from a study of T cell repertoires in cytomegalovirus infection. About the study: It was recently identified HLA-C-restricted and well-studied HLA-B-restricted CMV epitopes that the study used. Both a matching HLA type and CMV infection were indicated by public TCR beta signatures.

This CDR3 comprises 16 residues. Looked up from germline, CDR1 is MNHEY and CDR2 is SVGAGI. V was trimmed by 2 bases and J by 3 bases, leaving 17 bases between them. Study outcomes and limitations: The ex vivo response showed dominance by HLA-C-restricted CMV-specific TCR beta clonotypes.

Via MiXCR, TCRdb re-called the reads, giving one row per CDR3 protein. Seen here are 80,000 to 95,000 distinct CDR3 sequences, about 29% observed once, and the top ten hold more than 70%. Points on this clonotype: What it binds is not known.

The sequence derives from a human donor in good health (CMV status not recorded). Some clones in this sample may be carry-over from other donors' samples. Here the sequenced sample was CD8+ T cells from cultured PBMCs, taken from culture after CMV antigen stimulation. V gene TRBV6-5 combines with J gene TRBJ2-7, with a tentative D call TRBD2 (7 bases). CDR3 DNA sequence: TGTGCCAGCAGTTACACGGGGGGCGCAACGGACTACGAGCAGTACTTC. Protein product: CASSYTGGATDYEQYF.